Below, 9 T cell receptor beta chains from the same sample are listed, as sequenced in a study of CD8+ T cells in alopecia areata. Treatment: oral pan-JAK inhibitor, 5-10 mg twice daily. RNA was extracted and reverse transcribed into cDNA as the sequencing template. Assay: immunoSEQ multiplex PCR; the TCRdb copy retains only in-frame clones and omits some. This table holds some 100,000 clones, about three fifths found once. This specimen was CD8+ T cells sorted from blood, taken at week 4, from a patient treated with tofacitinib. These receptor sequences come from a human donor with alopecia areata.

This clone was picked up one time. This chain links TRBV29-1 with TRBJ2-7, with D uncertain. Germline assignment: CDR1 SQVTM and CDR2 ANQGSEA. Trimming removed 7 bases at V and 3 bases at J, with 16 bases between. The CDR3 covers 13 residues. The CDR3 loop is CSGRFGSLYEQYF. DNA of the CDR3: TGCAGCGGTCGCTTCGGCAGTCTCTACGAGCAGTACTTC.

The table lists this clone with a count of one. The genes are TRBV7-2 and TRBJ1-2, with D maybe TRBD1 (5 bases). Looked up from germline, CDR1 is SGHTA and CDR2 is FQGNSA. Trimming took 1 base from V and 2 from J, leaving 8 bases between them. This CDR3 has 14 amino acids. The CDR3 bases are TGTGCCAGCAGCTTAGGGGGGGAGAACTATGGCTACACCTTC. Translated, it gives CASSLGGENYGYTF. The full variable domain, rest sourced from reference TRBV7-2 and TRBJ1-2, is GAGVSQSPSNKVTEKGKDVELRCDPISGHTALYWYRQSLGQGLEFLIYFQGNSAPDKSGLPSDRFSAERTGGSVSTLTIQRTQQEDSAVYLCASSLGGENYGYTFGSGTRLTVV.

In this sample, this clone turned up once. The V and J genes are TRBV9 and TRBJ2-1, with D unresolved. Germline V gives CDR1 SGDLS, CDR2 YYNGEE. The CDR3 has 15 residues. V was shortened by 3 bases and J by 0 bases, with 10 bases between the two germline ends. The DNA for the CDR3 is TGTGCCAGCAGCGCAGCTTACAGCTCCTACAATGAGCAGTTCTTC. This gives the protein CASSAAYSSYNEQFF.

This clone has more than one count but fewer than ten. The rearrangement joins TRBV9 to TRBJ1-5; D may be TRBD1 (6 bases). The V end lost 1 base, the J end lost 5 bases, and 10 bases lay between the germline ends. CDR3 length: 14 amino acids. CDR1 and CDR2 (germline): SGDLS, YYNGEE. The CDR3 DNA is TGTGCCAGCAGCGTACGGGGGGCGGATCAGCCCCAGCATTTT. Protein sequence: CASSVRGADQPQHF.

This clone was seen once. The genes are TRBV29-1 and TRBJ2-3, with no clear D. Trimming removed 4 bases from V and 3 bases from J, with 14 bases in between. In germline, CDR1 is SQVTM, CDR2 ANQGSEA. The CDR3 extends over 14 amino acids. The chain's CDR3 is CSVVNTKETDTQYF. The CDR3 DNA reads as TGCAGCGTTGTAAATACTAAGGAGACAGATACGCAGTATTTT.

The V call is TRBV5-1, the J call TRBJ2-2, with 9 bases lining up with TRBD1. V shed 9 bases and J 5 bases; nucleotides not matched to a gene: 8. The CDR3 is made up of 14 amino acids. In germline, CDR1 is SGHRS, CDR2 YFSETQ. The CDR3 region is CAIKTGGETGELFF. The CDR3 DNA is TGCGCCATCAAAACAGGGGGCGAAACCGGGGAGCTGTTTTTT.

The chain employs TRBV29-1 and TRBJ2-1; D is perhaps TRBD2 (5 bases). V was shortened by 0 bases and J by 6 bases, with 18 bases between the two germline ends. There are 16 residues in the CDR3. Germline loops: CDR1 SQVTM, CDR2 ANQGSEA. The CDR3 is CSVEDANGDFSNEQFF. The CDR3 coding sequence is TGCAGCGTTGAAGACGCGAACGGGGATTTCAGCAATGAGCAGTTCTTC.

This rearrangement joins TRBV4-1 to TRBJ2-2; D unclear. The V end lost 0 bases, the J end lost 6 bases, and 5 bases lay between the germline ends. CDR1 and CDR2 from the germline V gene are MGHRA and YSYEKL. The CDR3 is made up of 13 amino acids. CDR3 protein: CASSQESPGELFF. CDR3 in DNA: TGCGCCAGCAGCCAAGAAAGCCCCGGGGAGCTGTTTTTT.

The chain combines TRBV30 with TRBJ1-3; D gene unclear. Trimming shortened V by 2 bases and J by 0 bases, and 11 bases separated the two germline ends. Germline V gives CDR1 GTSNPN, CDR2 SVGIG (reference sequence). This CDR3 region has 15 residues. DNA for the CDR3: TGTGCCTGGAGTACTGGGGATTTCTCTGGAAACACCATATATTTT. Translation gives CAWSTGDFSGNTIYF.